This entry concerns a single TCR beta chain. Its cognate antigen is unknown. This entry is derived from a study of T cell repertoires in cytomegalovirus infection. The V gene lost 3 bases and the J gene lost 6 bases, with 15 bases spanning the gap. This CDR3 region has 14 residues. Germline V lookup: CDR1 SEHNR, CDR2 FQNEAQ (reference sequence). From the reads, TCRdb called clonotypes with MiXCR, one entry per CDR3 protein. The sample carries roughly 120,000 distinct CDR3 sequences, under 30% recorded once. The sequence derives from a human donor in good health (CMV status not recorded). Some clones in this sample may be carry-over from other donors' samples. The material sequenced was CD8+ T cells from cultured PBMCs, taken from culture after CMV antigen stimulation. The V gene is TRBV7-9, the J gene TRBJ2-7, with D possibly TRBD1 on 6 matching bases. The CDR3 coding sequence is TGTGCCAGCAGCTTTACAGGGATCGTAAGCGAGCAGTACTTC. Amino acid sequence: CASSFTGIVSEQYF.